This is a list of T cell receptor beta chains from one sample in a study of blood T cell repertoires in COVID-19. Repertoires were generated with immunoSEQ multiplex PCR, while TCRdb's copy carries only in-frame clones and drops some. Of 150,000 to 200,000 clones listed, roughly four fifths are singletons. The sequenced sample consisted of peripheral blood. These receptors were obtained from a human donor in a cohort sampled during active COVID-19. CDR3s include the opening cysteine and the closing phenylalanine or tryptophan. Each record gives: V gene, clone size, D gene, J gene, CDR3 protein, CDR3 DNA. D genes are given only for firm matches. Clone size is shown for a subset of rows, as once, few, many or a class of expanded clone.

V: TRBV2; size: -; D: -; J: TRBJ1-1; CDR3: CASSRGQHLNTEAFF; DNA: TGTGCCAGCAGTCGTGGACAGCATTTGAACACTGAAGCTTTCTTT
V: TRBV15; size: -; D: TRBD1; J: TRBJ1-3; CDR3: CATSRDPRTTGGNTIYF; DNA: TGTGCCACCAGCAGAGACCCCCGTACGACAGGGGGAAACACCATATATTTT
V: TRBV27; size: -; D: TRBD2; J: TRBJ2-1; CDR3: CASSLRLAGRNEQFF; DNA: TGTGCCAGCAGTTTACGGCTAGCGGGGAGGAATGAGCAGTTCTTC
V: TRBV7-2; size: -; D: TRBD1; J: TRBJ1-2; CDR3: CASSSTGAGGYTF; DNA: TGTGCCAGCAGCTCCACAGGGGCCGGTGGCTACACCTTC
V: TRBV3-1/TRBV3-2; size: -; D: -; J: TRBJ1-4; CDR3: CASSQGFRSLVEKLFF; DNA: TGTGCCAGCAGCCAAGGGTTTCGCAGTTTGGTTGAAAAACTGTTTTTT
V: TRBV7-2; size: -; D: -; J: TRBJ1-5; CDR3: CASSLRTGQPQHF; DNA: TGTGCCAGCAGCTTACGCACAGGACAGCCCCAGCATTTT
V: TRBV4-1; size: -; D: -; J: TRBJ1-5; CDR3: CASSTTVNQPQHF; DNA: TGCGCCAGCAGCACGACAGTCAATCAGCCCCAGCATTTT
V: TRBV7-2; size: -; D: TRBD1; J: TRBJ2-7; CDR3: CASSPRQGLIYEQYF; DNA: TGTGCCAGCAGCCCACGACAGGGGTTGATCTACGAGCAGTACTTC
V: TRBV27; size: -; D: TRBD1; J: TRBJ2-7; CDR3: CASSPGGYEQYF; DNA: TGTGCCAGCTCCCCAGGGGGCTACGAGCAGTACTTC
V: TRBV4-1; size: once; D: TRBD2; J: TRBJ2-7; CDR3: CASSEGIQAGVTYEQYF; DNA: TGCGCCAGCAGCGAAGGGATTCAGGCGGGGGTGACCTACGAGCAGTACTTC
V: TRBV28; size: -; D: TRBD1; J: TRBJ1-2; CDR3: CASSPTRDSVYGYTF; DNA: TGTGCCAGCAGCCCAACCCGGGACAGTGTCTATGGCTACACCTTC
V: TRBV6-5; size: once; D: -; J: TRBJ1-1; CDR3: CASSLEGMNTEAFF; DNA: TGTGCCAGCAGTTTGGAGGGGATGAACACTGAAGCTTTCTTT
V: TRBV7-9; size: once; D: TRBD1; J: TRBJ2-2; CDR3: CASSPRQGQGITGELFF; DNA: TGTGCCAGCAGCCCCCGGCAAGGACAGGGTATCACCGGGGAGCTGTTTTTT
V: TRBV6-2/TRBV6-3; size: -; D: TRBD2; J: TRBJ2-1; CDR3: CASSYRLAGGNEQFF; DNA: TGTGCCAGCAGTTACAGGTTAGCGGGAGGGAATGAGCAGTTCTTC
V: TRBV3-1/TRBV3-2; size: -; D: -; J: TRBJ2-1; CDR3: CASSQGQGGQFF; DNA: TGTGCCAGCAGCCAAGGCCAGGGGGGGCAGTTCTTC
V: TRBV6-5; size: -; D: TRBD1; J: TRBJ1-1; CDR3: CASSYRTGGRYTEAFF; DNA: TGTGCCAGCAGTTACCGGACAGGGGGCCGTTACACTGAAGCTTTCTTT
V: TRBV4-3; size: once; D: TRBD1; J: TRBJ1-2; CDR3: CASSQQGAPRGYTF; DNA: TGCGCCAGCAGCCAGCAGGGGGCTCCCCGTGGCTACACCTTC
V: TRBV28; size: -; D: -; J: TRBJ2-1; CDR3: CASSGGSSSYNEQFF; DNA: TGTGCCAGCAGCGGAGGGAGTAGCTCCTACAATGAGCAGTTCTTC
V: TRBV19; size: few; D: TRBD1; J: TRBJ1-5; CDR3: CASVDRGRDQPQHF; DNA: TGTGCCAGTGTAGACAGGGGAAGGGATCAGCCCCAGCATTTT
V: TRBV28; size: -; D: TRBD1; J: TRBJ1-2; CDR3: CASSLEVWDRGDYGYTF; DNA: TGTGCCAGCAGTTTAGAAGTCTGGGACAGGGGGGACTATGGCTACACCTTC
V: TRBV24-1; size: -; D: TRBD2; J: TRBJ2-3; CDR3: CATSFSGQAGTDTQYF; DNA: TGTGCCACCAGTTTTAGCGGGCAAGCGGGGACAGATACGCAGTATTTT
V: TRBV9; size: -; D: TRBD1; J: TRBJ1-4; CDR3: CASSATGTTNEKLFF; DNA: TGTGCCAGCAGCGCGACAGGGACAACTAATGAAAAACTGTTTTTT
V: TRBV27; size: -; D: -; J: TRBJ2-7; CDR3: CASSASVSGYEQYF; DNA: TGTGCCAGCAGCGCCTCAGTCAGCGGGTACGAGCAGTACTTC
V: TRBV27; size: many; D: TRBD1; J: TRBJ2-7; CDR3: CASSLKDRGSYEQYF; DNA: TGTGCCAGCAGTTTAAAGGACAGGGGATCCTACGAGCAGTACTTC
V: TRBV4-2; size: -; D: TRBD2; J: TRBJ2-7; CDR3: CASSQGGLAGGLYYEQYF; DNA: TGTGCCAGCAGCCAAGGAGGGCTAGCGGGGGGGCTATACTACGAGCAGTACTTC
V: TRBV5-1; size: -; D: TRBD2; J: TRBJ2-7; CDR3: CASSPGLADPSYEQYF; DNA: TGCGCCAGCAGCCCTGGACTAGCGGACCCCTCCTACGAGCAGTACTTC
V: TRBV4-1; size: -; D: -; J: TRBJ2-3; CDR3: CASSQDFGLLTTDTQYF; DNA: TGCGCCAGCAGCCAAGATTTTGGACTACTAACCACAGATACGCAGTATTTT
V: TRBV18; size: -; D: -; J: TRBJ1-1; CDR3: CASSLGGTNTEAFF; DNA: TGTGCCAGCTCACTAGGGGGAACGAACACTGAAGCTTTCTTT
V: TRBV27; size: -; D: TRBD1; J: TRBJ2-7; CDR3: CASSSGTGFYEQYF; DNA: TGTGCCAGCAGTTCGGGGACAGGCTTCTACGAGCAGTACTTC
V: TRBV27; size: -; D: -; J: TRBJ1-1; CDR3: CASSLEGLNTEAFF; DNA: TGTGCCAGCAGTTTAGAGGGTTTGAACACTGAAGCTTTCTTT
V: TRBV10-3; size: -; D: -; J: TRBJ2-7; CDR3: CAISGGSGPYEQYF; DNA: TGTGCCATCAGTGGGGGTAGCGGCCCCTACGAGCAGTACTTC
V: TRBV27; size: -; D: TRBD1; J: TRBJ1-5; CDR3: CASSFRTGGGSNQPQHF; DNA: TGTGCCAGCAGTTTTCGGACAGGGGGAGGTAGCAATCAGCCCCAGCATTTT
V: TRBV7-2; size: -; D: TRBD1; J: TRBJ2-3; CDR3: CASSSYRGSDTQYF; DNA: TGTGCCAGCAGCTCCTACAGGGGGTCAGATACGCAGTATTTT